The clone carrying this TCR beta chain was observed at least ten times. Its antigen is not identified. The length of the CDR3 is 15 residues. V lost 6 bases to trimming and J lost 2 bases, with 14 bases between them. The authors amplified TCR beta CDR3 regions from RNA transcripts. RT-PCR in the first round used HTBI primers; a second-round multiplex PCR followed. TCRdb reprocessed the multiplex PCR reads with MiXCR, giving one entry per CDR3 protein. The top ten clones hold roughly 2.4% of a sample with 300,000 to 450,000 distinct CDR3 sequences, approximately 18% of them seen once. These data come from a study of Graves' ophthalmopathy and Graves' hyperthyroidism. About the study: Peripheral blood was obtained at first diagnosis, ahead of any treatment. Study conclusions and caveats: Blood shared most expanded thyroid clonotypes above 0.001 frequency.

The sequence came from an adult woman with stable Graves' hyperthyroidism. Source material: peripheral blood. The chain links TRBV12-3 or TRBV12-4 to TRBJ1-5, with D perhaps matching TRBD1 (6 bases). CDR3 DNA: TGTGCCAGCAGCCCCGAAAGACAGGGCAATCAGCCCCAGCATTTT. Translating gives CASSPERQGNQPQHF.